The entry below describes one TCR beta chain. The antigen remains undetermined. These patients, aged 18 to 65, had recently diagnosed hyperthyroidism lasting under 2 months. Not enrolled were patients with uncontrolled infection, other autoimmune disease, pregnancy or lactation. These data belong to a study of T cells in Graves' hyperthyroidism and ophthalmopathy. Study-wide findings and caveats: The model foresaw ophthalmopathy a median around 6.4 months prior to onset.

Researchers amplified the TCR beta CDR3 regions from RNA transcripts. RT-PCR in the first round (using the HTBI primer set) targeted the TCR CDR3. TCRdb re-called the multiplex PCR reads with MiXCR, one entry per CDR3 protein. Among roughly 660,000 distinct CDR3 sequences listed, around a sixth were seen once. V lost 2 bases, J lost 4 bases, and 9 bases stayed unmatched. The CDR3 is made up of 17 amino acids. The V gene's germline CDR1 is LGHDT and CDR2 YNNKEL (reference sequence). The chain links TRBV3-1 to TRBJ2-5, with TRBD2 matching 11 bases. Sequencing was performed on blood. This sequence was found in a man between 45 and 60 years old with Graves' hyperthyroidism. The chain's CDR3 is CASSQRSLAGGSETQYF. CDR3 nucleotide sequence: TGTGCCAGCAGCCAACGGTCGCTAGCGGGAGGATCAGAGACCCAGTACTTC.